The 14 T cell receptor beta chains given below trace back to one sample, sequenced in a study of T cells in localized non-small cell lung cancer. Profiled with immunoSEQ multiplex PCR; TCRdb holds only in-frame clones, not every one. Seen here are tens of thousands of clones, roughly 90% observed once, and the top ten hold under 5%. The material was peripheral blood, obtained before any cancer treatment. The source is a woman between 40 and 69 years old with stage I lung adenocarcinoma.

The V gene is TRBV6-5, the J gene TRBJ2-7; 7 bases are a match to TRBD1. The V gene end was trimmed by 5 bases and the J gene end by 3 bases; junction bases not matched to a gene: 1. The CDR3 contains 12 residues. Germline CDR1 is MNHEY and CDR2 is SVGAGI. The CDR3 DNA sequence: TGTGCCAGCAGTGGACAGGACTACGAGCAGTACTTC. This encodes CASSGQDYEQYF.

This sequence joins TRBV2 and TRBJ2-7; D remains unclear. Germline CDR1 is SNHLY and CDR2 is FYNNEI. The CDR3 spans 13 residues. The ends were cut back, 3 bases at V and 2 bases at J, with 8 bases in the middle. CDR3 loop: CASSEHQAYEQYF. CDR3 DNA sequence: TGTGCCAGCAGTGAGCATCAGGCCTACGAGCAGTACTTC.

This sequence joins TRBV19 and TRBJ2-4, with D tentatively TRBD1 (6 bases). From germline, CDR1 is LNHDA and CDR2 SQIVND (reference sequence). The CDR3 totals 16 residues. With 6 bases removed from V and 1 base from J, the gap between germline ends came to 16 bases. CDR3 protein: CASSPGQRIAKNIQYF. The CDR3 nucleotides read TGTGCCAGTAGCCCTGGACAGAGGATTGCCAAAAACATTCAGTACTTC.

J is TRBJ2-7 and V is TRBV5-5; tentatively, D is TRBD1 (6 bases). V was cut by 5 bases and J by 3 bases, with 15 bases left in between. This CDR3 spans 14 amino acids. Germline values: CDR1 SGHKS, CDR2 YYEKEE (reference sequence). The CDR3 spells CASRLPDSNYEQYF. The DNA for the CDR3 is TGTGCCAGCAGGCTCCCGGACAGTAACTACGAGCAGTACTTC.

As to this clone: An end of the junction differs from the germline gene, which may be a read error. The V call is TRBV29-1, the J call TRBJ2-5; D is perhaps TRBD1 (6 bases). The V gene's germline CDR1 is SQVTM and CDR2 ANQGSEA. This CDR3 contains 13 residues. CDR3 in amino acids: CSVATGPGEAQYF. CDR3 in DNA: TGCAGCGTCGCGACAGGTCCAGGAGAGGCCCAGTACTTC.

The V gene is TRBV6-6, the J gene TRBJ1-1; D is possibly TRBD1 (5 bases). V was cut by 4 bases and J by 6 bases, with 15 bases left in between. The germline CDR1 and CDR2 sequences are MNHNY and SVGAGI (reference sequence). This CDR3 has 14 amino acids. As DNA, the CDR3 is TGTGCCAGCAGTTCCCGCCAGGGCACGCCTGAAGCTTTCTTT. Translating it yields CASSSRQGTPEAFF.

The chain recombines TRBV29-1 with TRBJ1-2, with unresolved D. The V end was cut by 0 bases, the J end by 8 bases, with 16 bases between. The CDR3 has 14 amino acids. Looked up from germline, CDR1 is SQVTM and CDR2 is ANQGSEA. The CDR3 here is CSVEDSGRRRGYTF. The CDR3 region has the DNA TGCAGCGTTGAAGATAGCGGACGGCGGAGGGGCTACACCTTC.

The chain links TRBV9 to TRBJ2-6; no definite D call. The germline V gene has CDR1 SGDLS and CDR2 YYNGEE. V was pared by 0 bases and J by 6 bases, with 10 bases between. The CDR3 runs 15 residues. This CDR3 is CASSVAETKANVLTF. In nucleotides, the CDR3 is TGTGCCAGCAGCGTAGCGGAGACGAAGGCCAACGTCCTGACTTTC.

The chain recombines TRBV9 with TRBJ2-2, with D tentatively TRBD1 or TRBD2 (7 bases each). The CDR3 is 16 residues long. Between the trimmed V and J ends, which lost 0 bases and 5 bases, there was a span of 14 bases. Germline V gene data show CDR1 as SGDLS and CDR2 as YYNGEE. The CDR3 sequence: CASSVESGTVTGELFF. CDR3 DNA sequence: TGTGCCAGCAGCGTAGAAAGCGGGACAGTTACCGGGGAGCTGTTTTTT.

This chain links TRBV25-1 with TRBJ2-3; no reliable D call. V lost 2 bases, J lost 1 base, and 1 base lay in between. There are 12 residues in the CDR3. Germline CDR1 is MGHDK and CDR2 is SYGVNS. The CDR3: CASSERTDTQYF. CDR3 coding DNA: TGTGCCAGCAGTGAACGCACAGATACGCAGTATTTT.

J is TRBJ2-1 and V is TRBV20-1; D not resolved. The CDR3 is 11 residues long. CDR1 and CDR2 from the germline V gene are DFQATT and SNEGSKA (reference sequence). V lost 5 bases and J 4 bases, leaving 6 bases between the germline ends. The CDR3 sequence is CSASRYNEQFF. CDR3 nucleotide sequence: TGCAGTGCTTCACGGTACAATGAGCAGTTCTTC.

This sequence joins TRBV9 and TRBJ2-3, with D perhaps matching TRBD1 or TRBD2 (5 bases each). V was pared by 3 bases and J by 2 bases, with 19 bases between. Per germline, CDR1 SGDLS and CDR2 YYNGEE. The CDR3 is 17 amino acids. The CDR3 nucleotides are TGTGCCAGCAGCGCCGGGGCGGGTCGGATTTCCACAGATACGCAGTATTTT. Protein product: CASSAGAGRISTDTQYF.

The CDR3 DNA follows: TGTGCCAGCAGCCAAGATTCCCCCTACGAGCAGTACTTC. Protein: CASSQDSPYEQYF. V usage is TRBV4-2 and J usage is TRBJ2-7; unclear D gene. The CDR3 covers 13 residues. With 0 bases removed from V and 2 bases from J, the gap between germline ends came to 5 bases. Germline CDR1 is LGHNA and CDR2 is YNFKEQ.

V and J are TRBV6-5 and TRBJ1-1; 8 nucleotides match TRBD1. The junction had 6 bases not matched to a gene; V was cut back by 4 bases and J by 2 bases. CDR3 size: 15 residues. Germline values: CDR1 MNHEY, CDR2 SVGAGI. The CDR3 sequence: CASSSGGIGNTEAFF. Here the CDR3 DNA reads TGTGCCAGCAGTTCAGGGGGCATTGGCAACACTGAAGCTTTCTTT.